These 2 T cell receptor beta chains came from one sample sequenced in a study of CD8+CD57+ T cells in acquired aplastic anemia. It was genomic DNA that served as the template for profiling TCR beta VDJ and CDR3. TCRdb reprocessed the reads with MiXCR, giving one entry per CDR3 protein. In the table there are about 190,000 distinct CDR3 sequences, about half of which are singletons. Sequences were obtained from sorted CD4+, CD8+, or CD8+CD57+ T cells (not recorded which) from PBMCs. The receptors come from a human donor in good health, serving as a control.

This clonotype came up many times. The V gene is TRBV19, the J gene TRBJ2-1; D may be TRBD2 (5 bases). The germline CDR1 and CDR2 sequences are LNHDA and SQIVND (reference sequence). Trimming pared 3 bases from V and 7 bases from J, leaving 10 bases between. The CDR3 runs to 13 residues. CDR3 in amino acids: CASSIHLANEQFF. The CDR3 DNA reads TGTGCCAGTAGTATCCATTTAGCGAATGAGCAGTTCTTC.

This chain joins TRBV10-1 and TRBJ2-3, with TRBD2 as a possible D gene (6 bases). The CDR3 extends over 12 amino acids. Trimming removed 3 bases at V and 8 bases at J, with 9 bases between. CDR1 and CDR2 (germline): WNHNN, SYGVQD (reference sequence). The CDR3 loop reads CASSDSGLTQYF. Here the CDR3 DNA reads TGCGCCAGCAGTGATAGCGGCCTTACGCAGTATTTT.